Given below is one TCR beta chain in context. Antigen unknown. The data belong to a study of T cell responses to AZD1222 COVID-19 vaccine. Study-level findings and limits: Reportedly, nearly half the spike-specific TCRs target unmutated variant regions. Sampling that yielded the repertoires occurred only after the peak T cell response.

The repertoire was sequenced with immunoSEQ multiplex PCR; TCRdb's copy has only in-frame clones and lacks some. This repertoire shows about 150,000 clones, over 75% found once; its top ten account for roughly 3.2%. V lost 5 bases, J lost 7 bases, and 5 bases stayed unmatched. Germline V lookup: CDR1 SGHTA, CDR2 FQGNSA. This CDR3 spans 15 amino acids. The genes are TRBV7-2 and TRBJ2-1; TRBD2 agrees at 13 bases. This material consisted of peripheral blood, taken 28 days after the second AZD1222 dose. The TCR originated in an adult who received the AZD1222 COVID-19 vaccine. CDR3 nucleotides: TGTGCCAGCAGCAAGGGACTAGCGGGAATGAATGAGCAGTTCTTC. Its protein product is CASSKGLAGMNEQFF.